This T cell receptor beta chain was identified during a study of T cell changes during pregnancy in multiple sclerosis. TCRdb's table, derived via immunoSEQ multiplex PCR, lists solely in-frame clones and lacks some. The sample lists about 83,000 clones, about 89% occurring once. The CDR3 totals 12 residues. In germline, CDR1 is LNHDA, CDR2 SQIVND (reference sequence). Trimming stripped 9 bases from V and 4 bases from J, with 10 bases between. Sequencing used PBMCs, obtained in the first trimester of pregnancy. This TCR came from a female donor in good health, serving as a control in a pregnancy study. Some clones in this sample may be carry-over from other donors' samples. The chain combines TRBV19 with TRBJ2-1; no clear D gene. The CDR3 is CASLGLYNEQFF. In DNA, the CDR3 is TGTGCCAGCCTAGGCCTATACAATGAGCAGTTCTTC.